A single sample is the source of the 8 T cell receptor beta chains below, sequenced in a study of hypomethylating agent response in myelodysplastic syndrome. Sequencing was performed with immunoSEQ multiplex PCR; in TCRdb, only in-frame clones are kept and a portion is missing. The table records thousands of clones, approximately 86% of them present only once. The sequencing used bone marrow, collected before or after starting hypomethylating agent treatment for myelodysplastic syndrome (not recorded which). The receptors stem from a human donor with myelodysplastic syndrome.

The gene calls are TRBV5-1 and TRBJ2-7; D is unresolved. Trimming pared 0 bases from V and 1 base from J, leaving 17 bases between. Germline V lookup: CDR1 SGHRS, CDR2 YFSETQ. This CDR3 comprises 17 residues. The CDR3 DNA is TGCGCCAGCAGCTTGGCCCCCAGGACCCAAACGTCCTACGAGCAGTACTTC. It specifies CASSLAPRTQTSYEQYF.

The chain links TRBV2 to TRBJ1-4, with D maybe TRBD1 (6 bases). The CDR3 extends over 14 amino acids. V was cut by 7 bases and J by 10 bases, with 19 bases left in between. Germline lookup yields CDR1 SNHLY and CDR2 FYNNEI. For the CDR3, the DNA is TGTGCCAGCAATAGGGGGGGAGACGCCGGAAAACTGTTTTTT. Amino acid sequence: CASNRGGDAGKLFF.

The chain's CDR3 is CASSRGTGRETQYF. CDR3 DNA sequence: TGCGCCAGCAGCCGGGGTACGGGGAGGGAGACCCAGTACTTC. The genes are TRBV4-1 and TRBJ2-5; D is perhaps TRBD2 (6 bases). From germline, CDR1 is MGHRA and CDR2 YSYEKL. CDR3 size: 14 residues. V was cut by 4 bases and J by 5 bases, with 14 bases left in between.

V usage is TRBV19 and J usage is TRBJ2-3; no clear D gene. CDR1 is LNHDA and CDR2 is SQIVND in the germline V gene (reference sequence). V dropped 3 bases and J dropped 2 bases, with 18 bases sitting between them. The CDR3 totals 17 residues. CDR3 nucleotide sequence: TGTGCCAGTAGTATCGTGATGGAGCCCTCGGCCACAGATACGCAGTATTTT. Protein sequence: CASSIVMEPSATDTQYF.

The V call is TRBV27, the J call TRBJ1-1; no reliable D call. V was shortened by 3 bases and J by 1 base, with 6 bases between the two germline ends. This CDR3 spans 13 amino acids. Germline-derived CDR1 and CDR2 are MNHEY and SMNVEV (reference sequence). The CDR3 protein is CASSLGRNTEAFF. CDR3 nucleotides: TGTGCCAGCAGTTTGGGAAGGAACACTGAAGCTTTCTTT.

The chain joins TRBV7-9 to TRBJ1-3; tentatively, D is TRBD1 (5 bases). CDR3 size: 18 residues. The V and J ends lost 1 base and 5 bases respectively, with 21 bases between them. The germline CDR1 and CDR2 sequences are SEHNR and FQNEAQ (reference sequence). The CDR3 loop is CASSLVVGGQGLRNTIYF. The CDR3 nucleotides are TGTGCCAGCAGCTTAGTTGTTGGTGGGCAGGGACTAAGAAACACCATATATTTT.

The chain has TRBV2 and TRBJ2-5; D gene uncertain. The CDR3 covers 13 residues. Between the trimmed V and J ends, which lost 3 bases and 7 bases, there was a span of 12 bases. Germline V lookup: CDR1 SNHLY, CDR2 FYNNEI. The CDR3 sequence: CASSDLGMGTQYF. Here the CDR3 DNA reads TGTGCCAGCAGTGATCTGGGGATGGGGACCCAGTACTTC. The whole variable domain, filled in from reference TRBV2 and TRBJ2-5, reads EPEVTQTPSHQVTQMGQEVILRCVPISNHLYFYWYRQILGQKVEFLVSFYNNEISEKSEIFDDQFSVERPDGSNFTLKIRSTKLEDSAMYFCASSDLGMGTQYFGPGTRLLVL.

V and J are TRBV19 and TRBJ2-3; 8 bases fit TRBD1. CDR1 and CDR2 from the germline V gene are LNHDA and SQIVND (reference sequence). The CDR3 length is 15 residues. With 3 bases clipped from V and 4 bases from J, the junction kept 6 bases outside the gene matches. The CDR3: CASSIGRGRPDTQYF. In nucleotides, the CDR3 is TGTGCCAGTAGTATTGGCAGGGGGCGCCCAGATACGCAGTATTTT.